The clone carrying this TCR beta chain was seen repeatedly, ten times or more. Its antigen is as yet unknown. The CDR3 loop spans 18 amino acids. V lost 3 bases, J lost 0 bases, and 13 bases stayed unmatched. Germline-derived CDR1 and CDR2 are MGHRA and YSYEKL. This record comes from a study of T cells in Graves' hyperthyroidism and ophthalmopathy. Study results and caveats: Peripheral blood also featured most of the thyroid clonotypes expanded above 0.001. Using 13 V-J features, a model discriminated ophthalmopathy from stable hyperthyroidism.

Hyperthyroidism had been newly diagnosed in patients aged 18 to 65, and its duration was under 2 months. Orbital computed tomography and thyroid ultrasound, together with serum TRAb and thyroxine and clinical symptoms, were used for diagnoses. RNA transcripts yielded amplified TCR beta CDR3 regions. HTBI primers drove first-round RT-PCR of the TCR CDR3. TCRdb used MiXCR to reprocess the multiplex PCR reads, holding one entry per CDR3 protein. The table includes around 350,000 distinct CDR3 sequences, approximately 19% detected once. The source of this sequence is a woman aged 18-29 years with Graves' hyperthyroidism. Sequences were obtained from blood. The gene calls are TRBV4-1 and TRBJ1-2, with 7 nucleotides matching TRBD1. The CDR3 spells CASSHARDRPLPNYGYTF. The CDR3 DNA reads TGCGCCAGCAGCCACGCGCGGGACAGACCGTTACCTAACTATGGCTACACCTTC.